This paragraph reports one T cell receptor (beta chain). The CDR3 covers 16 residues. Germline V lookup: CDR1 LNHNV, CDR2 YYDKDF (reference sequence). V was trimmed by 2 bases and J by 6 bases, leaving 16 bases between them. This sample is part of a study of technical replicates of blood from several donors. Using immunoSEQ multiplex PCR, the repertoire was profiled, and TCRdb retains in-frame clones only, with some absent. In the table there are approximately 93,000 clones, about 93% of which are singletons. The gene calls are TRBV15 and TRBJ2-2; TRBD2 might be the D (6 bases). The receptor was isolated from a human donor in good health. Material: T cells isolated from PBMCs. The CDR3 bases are TGTGCCACCAGCAGACTGGAGGAGGGCCCTTCCGGGGAGCTGTTTTTT. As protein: CATSRLEEGPSGELFF.